What follows are 21 T cell receptor beta chains derived from one specimen sequenced in a study of T cell responses to AZD1222 COVID-19 vaccine. Data came from immunoSEQ multiplex PCR; TCRdb stores just in-frame clones and leaves some out. The table has about 130,000 clones, around 85% seen once; the top ten hold 6.5% to 8.5%. This specimen was peripheral blood, taken 28 days after the second dose of the MenACWY control vaccine. These receptors were collected from an adult who received the MenACWY meningococcal vaccine as a control.

The CDR3 here is CATRQSNSPLHF. CDR3 nucleotides: TGTGCCACGCGGCAGTCTAATTCACCCCTCCACTTT. This chain joins TRBV30 and TRBJ1-6; no reliable D call. The CDR3 is 12 amino acids. Germline V CDR1 and CDR2: GTSNPN, SVGIG (reference sequence). The ends were cut back, 8 bases at V and 6 bases at J, with 11 bases in the middle.

The V and J genes are TRBV28 and TRBJ2-3; D is uncertain. Trimming removed 6 bases from V and 5 bases from J, with 12 bases in between. The CDR3 runs to 13 residues. The germline V gene encodes CDR1 MDHEN and CDR2 SYDVKM. CDR3 sequence (DNA): TGTGCCAGCAGCTTTACTCGTGTAGATACGCAGTATTTT. Its translation: CASSFTRVDTQYF. Supplemented by reference TRBV28 and TRBJ2-3, the full variable domain reads DVKVTQSSRYLVKRTGEKVFLECVQDMDHENMFWYRQDPGLGLRLIYFSYDVKMKEKGDIPEGYSVSREKKERFSLILESASTNQTSMYLCASSFTRVDTQYFGPGTRLTVL.

The genes are TRBV28 and TRBJ1-1; possible D gene TRBD1, 6 bases. CDR1 MDHEN and CDR2 SYDVKM come from the germline V gene. V gave up 5 bases and J gave up 5 bases, with 18 bases separating them. This CDR3 spans 15 amino acids. The CDR3 coding sequence is TGTGCCAGCAGTCCGGGACAAATCGGGGGGACTGAAGCTTTCTTT. This codes for CASSPGQIGGTEAFF. The full variable domain, its missing parts supplied by reference TRBV28 and TRBJ1-1, is DVKVTQSSRYLVKRTGEKVFLECVQDMDHENMFWYRQDPGLGLRLIYFSYDVKMKEKGDIPEGYSVSREKKERFSLILESASTNQTSMYLCASSPGQIGGTEAFFGQGTRLTVV.

The chain couples TRBV7-9 to TRBJ1-5; D is perhaps TRBD1 (5 bases). The CDR3 totals 14 residues. Germline CDR1 reads SEHNR; CDR2 reads FQNEAQ (reference sequence). V dropped 4 bases and J dropped 6 bases, with 13 bases sitting between them. The CDR3 region has the DNA TGTGCCAGCAGCTATGGGGGAGTAAGTCAGCCCCAGCATTTT. Amino acid sequence: CASSYGGVSQPQHF.

V gene TRBV5-1 combines with J gene TRBJ1-2; no definite D call. Germline CDR1 SGHRS, CDR2 YFSETQ. This CDR3 comprises 14 residues. V lost 0 bases and J 2 bases, leaving 8 bases between the germline ends. CDR3 sequence reads: CASSLETPNYGYTF. Here the CDR3 DNA reads TGCGCCAGCAGCTTGGAGACACCGAACTATGGCTACACCTTC.

The J gene is TRBJ1-2, the V gene TRBV5-6; maybe TRBD1 (5 bases). Looked up from germline, CDR1 is SGHDT and CDR2 is YYEEEE. V was shortened by 1 base and J by 0 bases, with 10 bases between the two germline ends. The CDR3 totals 15 residues. CDR3 nucleotides: TGTGCCAGCAGCTTGCAGGGTAGGGCTAACTATGGCTACACCTTC. This gives the protein CASSLQGRANYGYTF.

The chain is built from TRBV7-9 and TRBJ1-1; D may be TRBD1 (5 bases). The CDR3 contains 13 residues. Germline CDR1 is SEHNR and CDR2 is FQNEAQ (reference sequence). The V end lost 3 bases, the J end lost 6 bases, and 11 bases lay between the germline ends. This chain's CDR3 is CASSFGGGPEAFF. Written as DNA, the CDR3 is TGTGCCAGCAGCTTCGGGGGAGGGCCTGAAGCTTTCTTT. Variable domain in full (rest from reference TRBV7-9 and TRBJ1-1): DTGVSQNPRHKITKRGQNVTFRCDPISEHNRLYWYRQTLGQGPEFLTYFQNEAQLEKSRLLSDRFSAERPKGSFSTLEIQRTEQGDSAMYLCASSFGGGPEAFFGQGTRLTVV.

This chain connects TRBV19 to TRBJ2-2; D is uncertain. The CDR3 has 16 amino acids. The V gene's germline CDR1 is LNHDA and CDR2 SQIVND (reference sequence). V dropped 7 bases and J dropped 0 bases, with 15 bases sitting between them. The CDR3 bases are TGTGCCAGTACCAACGTAGGGTGGGCGAACACCGGGGAGCTGTTTTTT. As protein: CASTNVGWANTGELFF.

The chain links TRBV5-1 to TRBJ2-3; possible D gene TRBD2, 6 bases. Germline CDR1 is SGHRS and CDR2 is YFSETQ. V lost 5 bases to trimming and J lost 3 bases, with 16 bases between them. The CDR3 has 15 residues. CDR3 DNA sequence: TGCGCCAGCAGTGACGGGACTCCCTCGACAGATACGCAGTATTTT. Its translation is CASSDGTPSTDTQYF.

V gene TRBV7-9 combines with J gene TRBJ1-2; D gene ambiguous. The V gene lost 0 bases and the J gene lost 3 bases, with 5 bases spanning the gap. This CDR3 comprises 13 residues. Germline V CDR1 and CDR2: SEHNR, FQNEAQ (reference sequence). This CDR3 reads CASSLAGDYGYTF. The DNA of the CDR3 is TGTGCCAGCAGCTTAGCGGGTGACTATGGCTACACCTTC.

This chain uses TRBV27 with TRBJ2-7; 12 bases line up with TRBD1. Germline V gene lookup returns CDR1 MNHEY and CDR2 SMNVEV (reference sequence). This CDR3 region has 14 residues. With 6 bases clipped from V and 5 bases from J, the junction kept 5 bases outside the gene matches. The CDR3 protein is CASSLGQGAHEQYF. CDR3 DNA sequence: TGTGCCAGCAGCCTGGGACAGGGGGCCCACGAGCAGTACTTC.

This rearrangement joins TRBV2 to TRBJ1-4, with 9 bases identical to TRBD1. V gave up 6 bases and J gave up 8 bases; unmatched junction bases: 7. The CDR3 covers 14 residues. The germline gives CDR1 SNHLY, CDR2 FYNNEI. CDR3 nucleotide sequence: TGTGCCAGCAGGCCCGGGACAGGGCGAGAAAAACTGTTTTTT. Protein product: CASRPGTGREKLFF.

The chain has TRBV4-3 and TRBJ2-7; 8 nucleotides match TRBD2. Trimming at V came to 5 bases and at J to 5 bases, leaving 11 bases not matched to a gene. The CDR3 is 15 amino acids. The germline gives CDR1 LGHNA, CDR2 YSLEER. CDR3 nucleotides: TGCGCCAGCAGCAGGACGGGGGGGACCTCGGACGAGCAGTACTTC. Translation: CASSRTGGTSDEQYF.

The chain carries TRBV7-2 and TRBJ1-4; 7 bases are a match to TRBD1. CDR3 length equals 14 residues. V gave up 3 bases and J gave up 7 bases; unmatched junction bases: 5. Germline lookup yields CDR1 SGHTA and CDR2 FQGNSA. CDR3 in DNA: TGTGCCAGCAGCTTCCGGACAGGTCCTGAAAAACTGTTTTTT. It specifies CASSFRTGPEKLFF. The full variable domain, rest sourced from reference TRBV7-2 and TRBJ1-4, is GAGVSQSPSNKVTEKGKDVELRCDPISGHTALYWYRQSLGQGLEFLIYFQGNSAPDKSGLPSDRFSAERTGGSVSTLTIQRTQQEDSAVYLCASSFRTGPEKLFFGSGTQLSVL.

The gene calls are TRBV7-2 and TRBJ2-7, with 9 nucleotides matching TRBD2. In germline, CDR1 is SGHTA, CDR2 FQGNSA. J gave up 4 bases and V 5 bases, and 6 bases lay outside the gene matches. The CDR3 spans 14 residues. Here the CDR3 reads CASSPYLAGYEQYF. DNA for the CDR3: TGTGCCAGCAGCCCGTACCTAGCGGGGTACGAGCAGTACTTC.

This clone has only a few counts. CDR3: CASSQLDREYEQYF. The CDR3 nucleotides are TGTGCCAGCAGTCAACTGGACAGGGAATACGAGCAGTACTTC. V gene TRBV14 combines with J gene TRBJ2-7; 8 bases agree with TRBD1. There are 14 residues in the CDR3. Germline loops: CDR1 SGHDN, CDR2 FVKESK. V gave up 6 bases and J gave up 4 bases; unmatched junction bases: 8.

Only one count was recorded for this clone. The chain employs TRBV29-1 and TRBJ1-1; 7 bases agree with TRBD1. The CDR3 has 13 residues. Trimming took 6 bases from V and 4 from J; bases not matched to a gene: 8. The germline V gene encodes CDR1 SQVTM and CDR2 ANQGSEA. The CDR3 sequence: CSVPKGAGTEAFF. The CDR3 region has the DNA TGCAGCGTCCCAAAGGGGGCTGGCACTGAAGCTTTCTTT.

The chain joins TRBV7-2 to TRBJ1-5; weak D call: TRBD1 (6 bases). The CDR3 consists of 17 residues. Trimming removed 5 bases from V and 3 bases from J, with 20 bases in between. CDR1 and CDR2 from the germline V gene are SGHTA and FQGNSA. CDR3 sequence reads: CASSPGLGGRVNQPQHF. As DNA, the CDR3 is TGTGCCAGCAGCCCAGGGTTAGGGGGAAGAGTCAATCAGCCCCAGCATTTT.

The gene calls are TRBV5-1 and TRBJ2-7, with 16 nucleotides matching TRBD2. The V segment lost 4 bases and the J segment 7 bases; nucleotides outside the gene matches: 11. In germline, CDR1 is SGHRS, CDR2 YFSETQ. This CDR3 is 17 amino acids long. CDR3: CASSRGTSGRASREQYF. CDR3 in DNA: TGCGCCAGCAGCCGCGGGACTAGCGGGAGGGCCTCGCGTGAGCAGTACTTC.

This clone was seen a handful of times. V gene TRBV10-1 combines with J gene TRBJ1-2; TRBD1 aligns across 8 bases. CDR3 size: 13 residues. V lost 6 bases and J lost 6; bases outside the gene matches: 6. CDR1 and CDR2 from the germline V gene are WNHNN and SYGVQD (reference sequence). CDR3 amino acids: CASSAGGWDGYTF. DNA of the CDR3: TGCGCCAGCAGCGCAGGGGGCTGGGATGGCTACACCTTC.

This clone came up a few times. The CDR3: CASTTPGGGGGELFF. As DNA, the CDR3 is TGTGCCAGCACCACCCCGGGCGGGGGCGGCGGGGAGCTGTTTTTT. The rearrangement uses TRBV7-9 and TRBJ2-2; possible D gene TRBD2, 7 bases. The germline CDR1 and CDR2 sequences are SEHNR and FQNEAQ (reference sequence). V was clipped by 7 bases and J by 7 bases, with 19 bases between them. This CDR3 is 15 amino acids long.